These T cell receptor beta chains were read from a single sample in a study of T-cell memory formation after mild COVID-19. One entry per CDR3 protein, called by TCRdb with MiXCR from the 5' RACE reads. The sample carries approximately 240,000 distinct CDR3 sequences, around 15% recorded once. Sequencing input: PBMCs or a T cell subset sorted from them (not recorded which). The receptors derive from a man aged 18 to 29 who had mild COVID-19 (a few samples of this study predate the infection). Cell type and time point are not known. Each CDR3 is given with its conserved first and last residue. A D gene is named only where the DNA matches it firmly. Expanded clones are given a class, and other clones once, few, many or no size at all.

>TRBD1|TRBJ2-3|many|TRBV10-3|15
CAISGQGPSTDTQYF
TGTGCCATCAGTGGACAGGGGCCCTCCACAGATACGCAGTATTTT
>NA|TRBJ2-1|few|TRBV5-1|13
CASSSDPNNEQFF
TGCGCCAGCAGCTCCGACCCAAACAATGAGCAGTTCTTC
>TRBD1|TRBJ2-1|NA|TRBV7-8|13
CASRATGGREQFF
TGTGCCAGCAGGGCGACAGGGGGAAGGGAGCAGTTCTTC
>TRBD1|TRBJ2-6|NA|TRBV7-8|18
CASSPRPDRYSGANVLTF
TGTGCCAGCAGCCCCAGGCCGGACAGGTACTCTGGGGCCAACGTCCTGACTTTC
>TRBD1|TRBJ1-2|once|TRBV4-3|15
CASSQNTGTGDGYTF
TGCGCCAGCAGCCAAAACACCGGGACAGGGGATGGCTACACCTTC
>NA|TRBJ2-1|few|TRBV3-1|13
CASSPHSGTEQFF
TGTGCCAGCAGCCCCCACTCCGGGACTGAGCAGTTCTTC
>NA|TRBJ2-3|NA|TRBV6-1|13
CASRQGQENTQYF
TGTGCCAGCAGGCAGGGGCAGGAAAATACGCAGTATTTT
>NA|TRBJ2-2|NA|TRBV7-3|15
CASSLTGFGSGELFF
TGTGCCAGCAGCTTAACAGGATTTGGGTCCGGGGAGCTGTTTTTT
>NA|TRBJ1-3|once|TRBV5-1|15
CASSVTAVSGNTIYF
TGCGCCAGCAGCGTGACAGCCGTCTCTGGAAACACCATATATTTT
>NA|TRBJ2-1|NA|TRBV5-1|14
CASSLLGQYNEQFF
TGCGCCAGCAGCTTGCTAGGACAGTACAATGAGCAGTTCTTC
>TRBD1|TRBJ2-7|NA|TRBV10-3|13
CAISKQGVNEQYF
TGTGCCATCAGTAAACAGGGGGTGAACGAGCAGTACTTC
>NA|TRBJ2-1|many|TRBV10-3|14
CAITYSDIYNEQFF
TGTGCCATCACCTATAGTGATATCTACAATGAGCAGTTCTTC
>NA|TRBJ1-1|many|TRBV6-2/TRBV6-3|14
CASRPSGSNTEAFF
TGTGCCAGCAGGCCCTCGGGGTCGAACACTGAAGCTTTCTTT
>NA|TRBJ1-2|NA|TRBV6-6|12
CATLAVPYGYTF
TGTGCCACCCTAGCGGTACCCTATGGCTACACCTTC
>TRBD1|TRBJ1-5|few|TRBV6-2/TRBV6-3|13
CASSGQGYQPQHF
TGTGCCAGCAGCGGACAGGGATATCAGCCCCAGCATTTT
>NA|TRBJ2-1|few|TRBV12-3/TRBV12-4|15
CASSLIGGRNNEQFF
TGTGCCAGCAGTTTAATCGGGGGGCGCAACAATGAGCAGTTCTTC
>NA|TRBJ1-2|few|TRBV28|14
CASSIGGKNYGYTF
TGTGCCAGCAGTATCGGTGGAAAAAACTATGGCTACACCTTC
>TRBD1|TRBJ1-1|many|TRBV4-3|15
CASSQDDRVSPEAFF
TGCGCCAGCAGCCAAGATGACAGGGTGTCGCCTGAAGCTTTCTTT
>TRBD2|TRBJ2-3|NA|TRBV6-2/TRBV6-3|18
CASSQPMGLAGSTDTQYF
TGTGCCAGCAGCCAACCGATGGGACTAGCGGGGAGCACAGATACGCAGTATTTT
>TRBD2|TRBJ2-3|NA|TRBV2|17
CASTPPSGEPSTDTQYF
TGTGCCAGCACTCCCCCTAGCGGTGAACCCAGCACAGATACGCAGTATTTT
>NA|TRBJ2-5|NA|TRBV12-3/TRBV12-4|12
CASSSRPGTQYF
TGTGCCAGCAGTTCCCGACCGGGGACCCAGTACTTC
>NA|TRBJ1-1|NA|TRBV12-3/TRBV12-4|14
CASSPREGRTEAFF
TGTGCCAGCAGCCCGAGGGAGGGTCGAACTGAAGCTTTCTTT
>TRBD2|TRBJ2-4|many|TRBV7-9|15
CASSPGRKAKNIQYF
TGTGCCAGCAGCCCCGGGAGGAAGGCCAAAAACATTCAGTACTTC
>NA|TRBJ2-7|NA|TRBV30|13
CAWDLQGLHEQYF
TGTGCCTGGGACCTACAGGGTCTACACGAGCAGTACTTC
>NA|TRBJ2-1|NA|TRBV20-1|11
CSTKLLSEQFF
TGCAGTACCAAGCTACTCTCTGAGCAGTTCTTC
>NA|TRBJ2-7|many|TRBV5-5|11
CASSLNYEQYF
TGTGCCAGCAGCTTAAATTACGAGCAGTACTTC
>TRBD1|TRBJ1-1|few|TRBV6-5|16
CASRPGQGARGTEAFF
TGTGCCAGCAGACCGGGACAGGGGGCTAGGGGCACTGAAGCTTTCTTT
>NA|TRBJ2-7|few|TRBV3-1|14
CASSQVGRDHEQYF
TGTGCCAGCAGCCAAGTCGGCAGGGACCACGAGCAGTACTTC
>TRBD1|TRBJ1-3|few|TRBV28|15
CASSLRDRDGNTIYF
TGTGCCAGCAGTTTGCGAGACAGGGATGGAAACACCATATATTTT
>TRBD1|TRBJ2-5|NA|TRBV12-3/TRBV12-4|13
CASSVTGGETQYF
TGTGCCAGCAGTGTCACAGGGGGCGAGACCCAGTACTTC
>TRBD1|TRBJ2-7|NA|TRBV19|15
CASSTPGTGSYEQYF
TGTGCCAGTAGTACCCCCGGGACAGGTTCCTACGAGCAGTACTTC
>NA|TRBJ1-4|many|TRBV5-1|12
CASSPDREKLFF
TGCGCCAGCAGCCCGGACCGGGAAAAACTGTTTTTT
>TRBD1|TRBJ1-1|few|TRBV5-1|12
CASSGQGAQAFF
TGCGCCAGCAGCGGCCAGGGGGCGCAGGCTTTCTTT
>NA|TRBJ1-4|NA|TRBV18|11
CASSPGRTLFF
TGTGCCAGCTCACCGGGGAGGACTCTGTTTTTT
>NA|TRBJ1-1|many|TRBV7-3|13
CASSSQVNTEAFF
TGTGCCAGCAGCTCCCAGGTCAACACTGAAGCTTTCTTT
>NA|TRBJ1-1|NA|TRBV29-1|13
CSVVNRLNTEAFF
TGCAGCGTTGTAAACAGACTCAACACTGAAGCTTTCTTT
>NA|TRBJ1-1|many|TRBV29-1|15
CSVGTGWGMNTEAFF
TGCAGCGTAGGAACAGGTTGGGGCATGAACACTGAAGCTTTCTTT
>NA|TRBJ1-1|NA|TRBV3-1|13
CASSPVKGSEAFF
TGTGCCAGCAGCCCCGTGAAGGGTAGTGAAGCTTTCTTT
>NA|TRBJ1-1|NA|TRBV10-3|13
CAITGQFNTEAFF
TGTGCCATCACTGGACAGTTTAACACTGAAGCTTTCTTT
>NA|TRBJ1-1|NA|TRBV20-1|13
CSANQDRYTEAFF
TGCAGTGCCAATCAAGACCGGTACACTGAAGCTTTCTTT
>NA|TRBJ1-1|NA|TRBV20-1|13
CSARRDTNTEAFF
TGCAGTGCTAGGAGGGACACTAACACTGAAGCTTTCTTT
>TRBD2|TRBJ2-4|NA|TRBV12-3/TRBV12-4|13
CASSRAGVYIQYF
TGTGCCAGCAGCCGAGCGGGGGTTTACATTCAGTACTTC
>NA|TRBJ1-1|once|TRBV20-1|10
CSGGNTEAFF
TGCAGTGGAGGGAACACTGAAGCTTTCTTT
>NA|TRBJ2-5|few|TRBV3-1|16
CASSQGDSLVFKAQYF
TGTGCCAGCAGCCAAGGAGACTCCCTAGTCTTCAAGGCCCAGTACTTC
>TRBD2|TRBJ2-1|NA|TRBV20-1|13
CSASGGIYNEQFF
TGCAGTGCTAGCGGGGGGATCTACAATGAGCAGTTCTTC
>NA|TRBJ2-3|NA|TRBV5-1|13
CASRRGAADTQYF
TGCGCCAGCAGACGTGGAGCGGCAGATACGCAGTATTTT
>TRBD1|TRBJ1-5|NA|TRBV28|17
CASSLPQGAEDGQPQHF
TGTGCCAGCAGTCTACCACAGGGGGCTGAGGACGGTCAGCCCCAGCATTTT
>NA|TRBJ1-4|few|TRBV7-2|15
CASSFRLTTNEKLFF
TGTGCCAGCAGCTTTAGGCTAACAACTAATGAAAAACTGTTTTTT